The 21 T cell receptor beta chains reported below all come from one sample, sequenced in a study of shared T cell receptors in the human thymus. Sequencing was performed with immunoSEQ multiplex PCR; in TCRdb, only in-frame clones are kept and a portion is missing. The data contain around 340,000 clones, 85% to 95% of them seen just once; the ten biggest clones take up roughly 0.02%. The sample comprised thymocytes. All receptors derive from a human donor.

The chain has TRBV14 and TRBJ2-5; D might be TRBD1 (5 bases). The germline CDR1 and CDR2 sequences are SGHDN and FVKESK. V dropped 4 bases and J dropped 5 bases, with 11 bases sitting between them. This CDR3 comprises 13 residues. The CDR3: CASSLRVEETQYF. In DNA, the CDR3 is TGTGCCAGCAGCCTCAGGGTTGAGGAGACCCAGTACTTC.

This clone was recorded only once. V gene TRBV28 combines with J gene TRBJ1-2, with 9 bases lining up with TRBD1. The CDR3 covers 17 residues. CDR1 MDHEN and CDR2 SYDVKM come from the germline V gene. V lost 7 bases and J lost 4; bases outside the gene matches: 16. CDR3 sequence reads: CASTAKTGGRIGYGYTF. The DNA for the CDR3 is TGTGCCAGCACCGCGAAAACAGGGGGCCGAATCGGCTATGGCTACACCTTC.

This rearrangement joins TRBV6-1 to TRBJ1-1; D not certain. Trimming took off 0 bases at V and 6 bases at J, with 17 bases between the two ends. Germline V lookup: CDR1 MNHNS, CDR2 SASEGT. The CDR3 sequence is 16 residues long. The CDR3 is CASSEALRRQMSEAFF. Written as DNA, the CDR3 is TGTGCCAGCAGTGAAGCGCTTCGTCGGCAGATGTCTGAAGCTTTCTTT.

The genes are TRBV10-1 and TRBJ2-1; TRBD2 matches at 7 bases. Germline trimming cut 4 bases from V and 2 bases from J; bases unmatched to any gene: 5. Germline V lookup: CDR1 WNHNN, CDR2 SYGVQD (reference sequence). The CDR3 has 15 residues. The chain's CDR3 is CASSAGGSAYNEQFF. The CDR3 DNA follows: TGCGCCAGCAGTGCCGGCGGGAGTGCCTACAATGAGCAGTTCTTC.

V usage is TRBV5-4 and J usage is TRBJ1-2, with 7 nucleotides matching TRBD1. The V and J ends lost 0 bases and 8 bases, in that order; junction bases with no gene match: 4. The CDR3 sequence is 13 residues long. Germline V gene sequence: CDR1 SGHNT, CDR2 YYREEE (reference sequence). The CDR3 DNA sequence: TGTGCCAGCAGCTTGGTCACAGGGGAAGGCTACACCTTC. Protein sequence: CASSLVTGEGYTF.

The chain couples TRBV5-1 to TRBJ2-7; a weak D match, TRBD1 (6 bases). This CDR3 is built from 15 residues. Germline V CDR1 and CDR2: SGHRS, YFSETQ. The V end lost 2 bases, the J end lost 5 bases, and 17 bases lay between the germline ends. CDR3 nucleotide sequence: TGCGCCAGCAGCTTACGAGACAGGTCCCCACACGAGCAGTACTTC. Translation: CASSLRDRSPHEQYF.

The chain uses TRBV5-1 and TRBJ1-5, with 10 bases fitting TRBD1. Per the germline V gene, CDR1 is SGHRS and CDR2 is YFSETQ. V lost 1 base, J lost 7 bases, and 5 bases stayed unmatched. The CDR3 is 15 residues long. The CDR3 sequence is CASSLSGTGDQPQHF. Written as DNA, the CDR3 is TGCGCCAGCAGCTTGTCTGGGACAGGGGACCAGCCCCAGCATTTT.

This chain connects TRBV4-1 to TRBJ2-1; 7 positions agree with TRBD1. The germline V gene encodes CDR1 MGHRA and CDR2 YSYEKL. J was trimmed by 2 bases and V by 2 bases; bases with no gene match: 12. This CDR3 spans 18 amino acids. CDR3 amino acids: CASSQNLGGPSTYNEQFF. CDR3 coding DNA: TGCGCCAGCAGCCAAAACCTAGGGGGCCCCTCAACCTACAATGAGCAGTTCTTC.

For the CDR3, the DNA is TGTGCCATCATGGGCTCTGGAAACACCATATATTTT. This codes for CAIMGSGNTIYF. The V gene is TRBV10-3, the J gene TRBJ1-3; D ambiguous. Germline V lookup: CDR1 ENHRY, CDR2 SYGVKD. V lost 7 bases to trimming and J lost 0 bases, with 4 bases between them. The CDR3 is 12 amino acids.

V gene TRBV7-2 combines with J gene TRBJ2-1; D is perhaps TRBD2 (5 bases). The CDR3 runs to 17 residues. Germline CDR1 reads SGHTA; CDR2 reads FQGNSA. The V end was cut by 5 bases, the J end by 0 bases, with 17 bases between. The CDR3 DNA sequence: TGTGCCAGCAGCCTCACCCTATATAGCGTCTCCTACAATGAGCAGTTCTTC. It translates to CASSLTLYSVSYNEQFF.

The gene calls are TRBV10-3 and TRBJ1-2; possibly TRBD1 for D (5 bases). The V end was cut by 6 bases, the J end by 1 base, with 15 bases between. The CDR3 spans 15 residues. CDR1 and CDR2 from the germline V gene are ENHRY and SYGVKD. For the CDR3, the DNA is TGTGCCATCAGCTCCGGGACCGAAGTTAACTATGGCTACACCTTC. It is translated as CAISSGTEVNYGYTF.

The V gene is TRBV27, the J gene TRBJ2-1; 11 nucleotides match TRBD2. CDR1 MNHEY and CDR2 SMNVEV come from the germline V gene (reference sequence). The length of the CDR3 is 18 residues. V shed 2 bases, J shed 8 bases, and the junction held 14 bases outside the gene matches. The CDR3 sequence is CASSLRRSGRGRVDEQFF. The CDR3 DNA sequence: TGTGCCAGCAGTTTAAGACGTAGCGGGAGGGGACGTGTTGATGAGCAGTTCTTC.

A single count supports this clone. The chain carries TRBV25-1 and TRBJ1-1, with D hard to call. Between the trimmed V and J ends, which lost 11 bases and 5 bases, there was a span of 15 bases. This CDR3 is 12 amino acids long. Germline V gene sequence: CDR1 MGHDK, CDR2 SYGVNS. CDR3 protein: CACSTLGTEAFF. DNA of the CDR3: TGTGCCTGTTCAACGTTGGGAACTGAAGCTTTCTTT. Drawing the rest from reference TRBV25-1 and TRBJ1-1, the complete variable domain is EADIYQTPRYLVIGTGKKITLECSQTMGHDKMYWYQQDPGMELHLIHYSYGVNSTEKGDLSSESTVSRIRTEHFPLTLESARPSHTSQYLCACSTLGTEAFFGQGTRLTVV.

Concerning this clone itself: Mismatch with germline at one junction end may stem from a read error. The V call is TRBV7-7, the J call TRBJ2-3; 7 bases are a match to TRBD2. CDR1 is SSHAT, CDR2 FNYEAQ, per germline (reference sequence). There are 16 residues in the CDR3. CDR3 nucleotides: TGTGCTAGCAGCTCCAGCGGGGACTTGTTCTCAGATACGCAGTATTTT. Translated: CASSSSGDLFSDTQYF.

V usage is TRBV15 and J usage is TRBJ2-7; 7 nucleotides align to TRBD1. CDR3 length: 15 amino acids. From germline, CDR1 is LNHNV and CDR2 YYDKDF (reference sequence). V was pared by 1 base and J by 0 bases, with 3 bases of the junction left unmatched. Written as DNA, the CDR3 is TGTGCCACCAGCAGAGTGACAGGGCTCTCCTACGAGCAGTACTTC. This codes for CATSRVTGLSYEQYF. Supplemented by reference TRBV15 and TRBJ2-7, the full variable domain reads DAMVIQNPRYQVTQFGKPVTLSCSQTLNHNVMYWYQQKSSQAPKLLFHYYDKDFNNEADTPDNFQSRRPNTSFCFLDIRSPGLGDTAMYLCATSRVTGLSYEQYFGPGTRLTVT.

The chain combines TRBV18 with TRBJ2-7; D ambiguous. CDR1 is KGHSH and CDR2 is LQKENI in the germline V gene. Trimming removed 6 bases at V and 7 bases at J, with 19 bases between. The CDR3 runs 14 residues. CDR3 protein: CASSLSKPPAEQYF. Here the CDR3 DNA reads TGTGCCAGCTCGCTTAGTAAACCCCCCGCAGAGCAGTACTTC.

This chain uses TRBV15 with TRBJ2-5; no clear D. The CDR3 is 15 residues long. Germline CDR1 LNHNV, CDR2 YYDKDF (reference sequence). The V and J ends lost 5 bases and 0 bases respectively, with 13 bases between them. The CDR3 loop is CATSGPQTHQETQYF. The CDR3 bases are TGTGCCACCAGCGGCCCCCAGACTCACCAAGAGACCCAGTACTTC.

The chain is built from TRBV23-1 and TRBJ1-1; D uncertain. TRBV23-1 counts as an open reading frame of uncertain function. CDR3 length: 15 residues. The V gene lost 4 bases and the J gene lost 1 base, with 13 bases spanning the gap. This chain's CDR3 is CASSRFGDSNTEAFF. The CDR3 region has the DNA TGCGCCAGCAGTCGGTTCGGGGATTCGAACACTGAAGCTTTCTTT.

The genes are TRBV4-2 and TRBJ2-2; no clear D gene. Germline V CDR1 and CDR2: LGHNA, YNFKEQ. The V and J ends lost 1 base and 5 bases respectively, with 11 bases between them. This CDR3 is built from 15 residues. The CDR3 DNA reads as TGTGCCAGCAGCCAAGCCCCTAGTCGGACCGGGGAGCTGTTTTTT. This gives the protein CASSQAPSRTGELFF.

V usage is TRBV5-6 and J usage is TRBJ2-5; 8 bases are shared with TRBD2. The CDR3 runs to 18 residues. The trim removed 0 bases at V and 4 bases at J, leaving 14 bases unmatched. The germline V gene has CDR1 SGHDT and CDR2 YYEEEE. For the CDR3, the DNA is TGTGCCAGCAGCTTGGGTCAGTCCAGCGGGAGAGTCTTAGAGACCCAGTACTTC. It is translated as CASSLGQSSGRVLETQYF.

This clone occurred once. The chain is built from TRBV19 and TRBJ1-1; 9 bases align to TRBD1. The CDR3 loop spans 19 amino acids. The V gene end was trimmed by 5 bases and the J gene end by 3 bases; junction bases not matched to a gene: 19. The germline gives CDR1 LNHDA, CDR2 SQIVND (reference sequence). The CDR3 DNA sequence: TGTGCCAGTAGTTATCGAGGGGCGGGACAGGGTGGTGTGGACACTGAAGCTTTCTTT. Encoded protein: CASSYRGAGQGGVDTEAFF.